A selection of T cell receptor beta chains follows, all from one sample in a study of T cell repertoires in cytomegalovirus infection. TCRdb re-derived calls from the reads in MiXCR, one entry per CDR3 protein. The repertoire holds about 140,000 distinct CDR3 sequences, roughly 6.5% seen once, with about a sixth in the top ten. Source material: PBMCs. Receptors were obtained from a human donor in good health (CMV status not recorded). Some clones in this sample may be carry-over from other donors' samples. Each CDR3 is given with its conserved first and last residue. The order of the fields is V gene, J gene, clone size, D gene, CDR3 protein, CDR3 DNA. A D gene is named only where the DNA matches it firmly. Size is stated for part of the rows, as once, few or many counts, or as a class when the clone is expanded.

v_call: TRBV6-2/TRBV6-3
j_call: TRBJ2-3
clone_size: few
d_call: NA
cdr3_aa: CASSYFRGVDTQYF
cdr3_nt: TGTGCCAGCAGTTACTTTAGAGGGGTCGATACGCAGTATTTT

v_call: TRBV7-2
j_call: TRBJ2-5
clone_size: many
d_call: NA
cdr3_aa: CASSAGLVGAQETQYF
cdr3_nt: TGTGCCAGCAGCGCGGGTTTGGTGGGGGCACAAGAGACCCAGTACTTC

v_call: TRBV7-2
j_call: TRBJ1-1
clone_size: many
d_call: NA
cdr3_aa: CASSLHRTNTEAFF
cdr3_nt: TGTGCCAGCAGCTTACACAGGACGAACACTGAAGCTTTCTTT

v_call: TRBV7-3
j_call: TRBJ2-1
clone_size: NA
d_call: NA
cdr3_aa: CASSSTSQRSEQFF
cdr3_nt: TGTGCCAGCAGCTCGACAAGCCAACGCAGTGAGCAGTTCTTC

v_call: TRBV14
j_call: TRBJ1-5
clone_size: few
d_call: TRBD1
cdr3_aa: CASSQVVDLIRGNQPQHF
cdr3_nt: TGTGCCAGCAGCCAAGTGGTCGATCTTATCAGGGGGAATCAGCCCCAGCATTTT

v_call: TRBV6-6
j_call: TRBJ1-2
clone_size: NA
d_call: TRBD1
cdr3_aa: CASSYPTGVNYGYTF
cdr3_nt: TGTGCCAGCAGTTACCCCACAGGGGTAAACTATGGCTACACCTTC

v_call: TRBV7-8
j_call: TRBJ1-4
clone_size: many
d_call: NA
cdr3_aa: CASSLDRAEKLFF
cdr3_nt: TGTGCCAGCAGCTTAGACAGGGCAGAAAAACTGTTTTTT

v_call: TRBV19
j_call: TRBJ1-5
clone_size: many
d_call: TRBD1
cdr3_aa: CASSIGWQGGNQPQHF
cdr3_nt: TGTGCCAGTAGTATAGGCTGGCAGGGGGGCAATCAGCCCCAGCATTTT

v_call: TRBV6-2/TRBV6-3
j_call: TRBJ2-3
clone_size: few
d_call: TRBD2
cdr3_aa: CASTVAGGSNTQYF
cdr3_nt: TGTGCCAGCACCGTAGCGGGGGGGTCGAATACGCAGTATTTT

v_call: TRBV2
j_call: TRBJ2-2
clone_size: few
d_call: TRBD2
cdr3_aa: CASRRTSGGAGELFF
cdr3_nt: TGTGCCAGCAGGAGGACTAGCGGGGGGGCCGGGGAGCTGTTTTTT

v_call: TRBV25-1
j_call: TRBJ1-1
clone_size: many
d_call: TRBD1
cdr3_aa: CASSQTGQSNTEAFF
cdr3_nt: TGTGCCAGCAGTCAAACGGGACAGTCTAACACTGAAGCTTTCTTT

v_call: TRBV11-2
j_call: TRBJ1-5
clone_size: NA
d_call: NA
cdr3_aa: CASSLDGTGYQPQHF
cdr3_nt: TGTGCCAGCAGCTTAGATGGGACTGGATATCAGCCCCAGCATTTT

v_call: TRBV5-4
j_call: TRBJ2-7
clone_size: many
d_call: NA
cdr3_aa: CASSLDRPGTPSYEQYF
cdr3_nt: TGTGCCAGCAGCTTGGATCGCCCGGGGACTCCCTCCTACGAGCAGTACTTC

v_call: TRBV4-2
j_call: TRBJ2-3
clone_size: many
d_call: TRBD2
cdr3_aa: CASSQEAGNLRSDTQYF
cdr3_nt: TGTGCCAGCAGCCAAGAAGCGGGGAACCTCCGGTCAGATACGCAGTATTTT

v_call: TRBV29-1
j_call: TRBJ2-1
clone_size: many
d_call: NA
cdr3_aa: CSVALQAANEQFF
cdr3_nt: TGCAGCGTTGCACTCCAGGCCGCCAATGAGCAGTTCTTC

v_call: TRBV11-2
j_call: TRBJ2-1
clone_size: NA
d_call: NA
cdr3_aa: CASSLLRGNEQFF
cdr3_nt: TGTGCCAGCAGCTTATTACGGGGAAATGAGCAGTTCTTC

v_call: TRBV7-2
j_call: TRBJ1-1
clone_size: many
d_call: NA
cdr3_aa: CASSFEKAFF
cdr3_nt: TGTGCCAGCAGCTTTGAGAAAGCTTTCTTT

v_call: TRBV14
j_call: TRBJ2-5
clone_size: few
d_call: NA
cdr3_aa: CASSQLGGVQETQYF
cdr3_nt: TGTGCCAGCAGCCAACTGGGGGGCGTCCAAGAGACCCAGTACTTC

v_call: TRBV7-8
j_call: TRBJ1-3
clone_size: many
d_call: NA
cdr3_aa: CASSLERGNTIYF
cdr3_nt: TGTGCCAGCAGCTTAGAGCGCGGAAACACCATATATTTT

v_call: TRBV14
j_call: TRBJ1-6
clone_size: few
d_call: NA
cdr3_aa: CASSQEVGPLHF
cdr3_nt: TGTGCCAGCAGCCAAGAAGTCGGGCCCCTCCACTTT

v_call: TRBV28
j_call: TRBJ2-5
clone_size: many
d_call: NA
cdr3_aa: CASGAVQETQYF
cdr3_nt: TGTGCCAGCGGGGCAGTCCAAGAGACCCAGTACTTC

v_call: TRBV28
j_call: TRBJ1-2
clone_size: many
d_call: NA
cdr3_aa: CASSSPDRRGYGYTF
cdr3_nt: TGTGCCAGCAGTTCCCCTGACAGGCGAGGCTATGGCTACACCTTC

v_call: TRBV5-6
j_call: TRBJ2-6
clone_size: many
d_call: NA
cdr3_aa: CASSFKGAGANVLTF
cdr3_nt: TGTGCCAGCAGCTTTAAAGGGGCCGGGGCCAACGTCCTGACTTTC

v_call: TRBV10-2
j_call: TRBJ1-6
clone_size: few
d_call: NA
cdr3_aa: CASSERTSYNSPLHF
cdr3_nt: TGCGCCAGCAGTGAGCGGACGAGCTATAATTCACCCCTCCACTTT

v_call: TRBV10-3
j_call: TRBJ1-1
clone_size: NA
d_call: TRBD1
cdr3_aa: CAIRDRAGSTEAFF
cdr3_nt: TGTGCCATCAGGGACAGGGCCGGGAGCACTGAAGCTTTCTTT

v_call: TRBV7-2
j_call: TRBJ2-3
clone_size: many
d_call: NA
cdr3_aa: CASSLSGNTDTQYF
cdr3_nt: TGTGCCAGCAGCTTGTCAGGGAACACAGATACGCAGTATTTT

v_call: TRBV7-2
j_call: TRBJ1-4
clone_size: many
d_call: NA
cdr3_aa: CASSSQGWPTNEKLFF
cdr3_nt: TGTGCCAGCAGCTCCCAGGGGTGGCCAACTAATGAAAAACTGTTTTTT

v_call: TRBV20-1
j_call: TRBJ1-2
clone_size: NA
d_call: TRBD1
cdr3_aa: CSARVRGQGLYTF
cdr3_nt: TGCAGTGCTAGAGTTCGAGGACAGGGCCTCTACACCTTC

v_call: TRBV27
j_call: TRBJ2-5
clone_size: many
d_call: NA
cdr3_aa: CASSSGRGQETQYF
cdr3_nt: TGTGCCAGCAGTTCGGGCAGGGGCCAAGAGACCCAGTACTTC

v_call: TRBV7-9
j_call: TRBJ1-1
clone_size: NA
d_call: TRBD1
cdr3_aa: CASSFGDSGNTEAFF
cdr3_nt: TGTGCCAGCAGCTTCGGGGACAGCGGGAACACTGAAGCTTTCTTT

v_call: TRBV7-8
j_call: TRBJ2-5
clone_size: many
d_call: NA
cdr3_aa: CASSWGDSLGETQYF
cdr3_nt: TGTGCCAGCAGCTGGGGGGACAGCTTGGGGGAGACCCAGTACTTC

v_call: TRBV20-1
j_call: TRBJ1-5
clone_size: many
d_call: NA
cdr3_aa: CSARSLYSNQPQHF
cdr3_nt: TGCAGTGCTAGATCCCTGTATAGCAATCAGCCCCAGCATTTT

v_call: TRBV4-1
j_call: TRBJ2-7
clone_size: NA
d_call: NA
cdr3_aa: CASSQDEDLFSEQYF
cdr3_nt: TGCGCCAGCAGCCAAGATGAGGACTTGTTCTCCGAGCAGTACTTC